This T cell receptor beta chain came from a study of T cell responses to AZD1222 COVID-19 vaccine (dated by TCRdb to about 2021). As for the study more broadly: A total of 230 to 250 trial participants underwent TCR sequencing, of whom 207 received two doses of AZD1222 and around 26 received two doses of the MenACWY control vaccine. Enrollment into the trials was organized by age into subgroups of 18-55, 56-69 and 70-plus years, and those subgroups contained roughly 140, 27 and 60 TCR-sequenced participants, respectively.

The paper's findings and limits, for the study overall: Nearly half of unique spike-specific TCRs reportedly recognized epitopes outside regions mutated in the B.1.351 and B.1.1.7 variants. The 56-69-year group was small, and its depth increase did not reach significance, likely because of low power. No day 14 peak-response samples were available, so repertoires were characterized only after the peak T cell response. Most participants were white British and females outnumbered males, and the authors suggested that clonal diversity may have been underestimated. The vaccine-associated CD4 TCRs covered the entire spike protein, and the dominant responses fell in regions 160-218 and 743-854. After two AZD1222 doses, spike-specific TCR breadth and depth were significantly higher than at day 0 and than in MenACWY recipients. Conclusions about previously exposed vaccinees are limited, since just five to seven AZD1222 recipients were seropositive for SARS-CoV-2 at baseline.

The CDR3 regions of human TCRbeta chains were subjected to immunosequencing. Regarding the original processing steps: TCRs in the repertoires were matched against a reference library of SARS-CoV-2-specific TCRs that had been generated with the MIRA antigen-specificity platform. Breadth was defined as the fraction of unique TCRs that were SARS-CoV-2-associated, and depth was defined as the fraction of total T cells that were SARS-CoV-2-associated. Using the MIRA data, every spike-specific TCR was mapped to the spike region that the TCR reacted to and assigned to either a CD4 or a CD8 class. Log10-transformed breadth and depth values were compared by one-way ANOVA with Sidak's multiple comparisons tests. What TCRdb holds here is the immuneACCESS table cut down to in-frame rearrangements. Part of the clones is not present; checked against another copy, under half of the missing clones reflect an unresolved V gene, and the others are unexplained. That table supplies the V and J calls and clone size; D and trimming were determined from the DNA. The sample table lists around 91,000 clones, approximately 90% of them with a count of one. About 8.1% of the sample is held by the ten biggest clonotypes.

Of note for this clone: This receptor's antigen is unknown. The input lacks base qualities; no much larger clone sits a single base away.

The meaning of the sample's time point label: about 28 days (+/-7) after the second vaccine dose. AZD1222 recipients whose second dose came at about 4 weeks and those whose second dose came at about 12 weeks were combined into one group, since spike-specific TCR depth and breadth did not differ between the two schedules. Samples from vaccinated people were obtained from the UK trials COV001 and COV002, which included a single-blind randomized controlled phase 2/3 trial of AZD1222 (ChAdOx1 nCoV-19) in healthy adults. Trial participant PBMC samples were collected at day 0 and day 28 after the second dose for TCRbeta chain sequencing. The specimen comprised peripheral blood, sampled 28 days after the second AZD1222 dose. This sequence originates from an adult who received the AZD1222 COVID-19 vaccine.

The nucleotides are TGTGCCAGCAGCTTTAACAGGAATTCACCCCTCCACTTT. It translates as CASSFNRNSPLHF. The chain is encoded by TRBV11-3 joined to TRBJ1-6; matching of 5 bases hints at TRBD1 as the D gene. The CDR3 runs 13 residues from the cysteine to the phenylalanine. Here the CDR3 DNA is all that survives: 39 bases in frame from base 1. CDR1 is given as SGHNT and CDR2 as YENEEA, both from the germline V gene. Cut back by 3 bases and 7 bases, the V and J ends lie 7 bases apart.